The text below deals with one T cell receptor (beta chain). The protocol was immunoSEQ multiplex PCR, while the TCRdb copy is restricted to in-frame clones and leaves out a portion. The sample holds about 40,000 clones; about 94% are singletons and the top ten take 1.5% to 2%. The V gene lost 4 bases and the J gene lost 0 bases, with 12 bases spanning the gap. The germline V gene encodes CDR1 LGHNT and CDR2 FRNRAP. The CDR3 is 15 amino acids. This specimen comes from a study of T cell changes during pregnancy in multiple sclerosis. The sequenced sample was peripheral blood, obtained in the third trimester of pregnancy. The TCR was taken from a female donor with multiple sclerosis, enrolled in a pregnancy study. The chain joins TRBV12-5 to TRBJ1-1, with a weak D call TRBD1 (6 bases). CDR3 bases: TGTGCTAGTGGTTCGGGACAATCTATGAACACTGAAGCTTTCTTT. Protein: CASGSGQSMNTEAFF. Supplemented by reference TRBV12-5 and TRBJ1-1, the full variable domain reads DARVTQTPRHKVTEMGQEVTMRCQPILGHNTVFWYRQTMMQGLELLAYFRNRAPLDDSGMPKDRFSAEMPDATLATLKIQPSEPRDSAVYFCASGSGQSMNTEAFFGQGTRLTVV.